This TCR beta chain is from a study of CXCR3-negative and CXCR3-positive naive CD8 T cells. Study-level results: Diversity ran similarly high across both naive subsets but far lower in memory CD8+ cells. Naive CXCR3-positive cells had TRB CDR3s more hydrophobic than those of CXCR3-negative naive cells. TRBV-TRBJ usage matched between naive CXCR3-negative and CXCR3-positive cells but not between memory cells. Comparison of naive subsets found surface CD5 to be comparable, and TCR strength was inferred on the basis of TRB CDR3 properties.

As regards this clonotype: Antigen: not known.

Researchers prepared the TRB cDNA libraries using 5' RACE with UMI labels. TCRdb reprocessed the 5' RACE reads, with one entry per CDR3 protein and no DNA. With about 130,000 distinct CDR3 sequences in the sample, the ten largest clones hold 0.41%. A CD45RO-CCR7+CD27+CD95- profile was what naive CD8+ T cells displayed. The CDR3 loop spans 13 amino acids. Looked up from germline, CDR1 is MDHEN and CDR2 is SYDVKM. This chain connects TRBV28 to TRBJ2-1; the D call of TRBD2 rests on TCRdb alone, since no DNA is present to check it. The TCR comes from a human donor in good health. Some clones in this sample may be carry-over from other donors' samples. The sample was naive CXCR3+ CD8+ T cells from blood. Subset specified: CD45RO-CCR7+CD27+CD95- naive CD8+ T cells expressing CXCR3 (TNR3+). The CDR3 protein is CASGRDFYNEQFF.